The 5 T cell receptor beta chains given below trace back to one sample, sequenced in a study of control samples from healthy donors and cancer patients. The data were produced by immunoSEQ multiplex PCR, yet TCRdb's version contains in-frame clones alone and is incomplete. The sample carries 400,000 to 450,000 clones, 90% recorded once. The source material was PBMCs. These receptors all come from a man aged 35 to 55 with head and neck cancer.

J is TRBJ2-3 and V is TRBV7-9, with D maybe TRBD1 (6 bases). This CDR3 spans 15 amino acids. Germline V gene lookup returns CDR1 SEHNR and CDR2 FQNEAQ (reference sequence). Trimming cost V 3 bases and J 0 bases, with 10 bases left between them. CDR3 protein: CASSFLGASTDTQYF. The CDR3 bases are TGTGCCAGCAGCTTTTTGGGGGCCAGCACAGATACGCAGTATTTT.

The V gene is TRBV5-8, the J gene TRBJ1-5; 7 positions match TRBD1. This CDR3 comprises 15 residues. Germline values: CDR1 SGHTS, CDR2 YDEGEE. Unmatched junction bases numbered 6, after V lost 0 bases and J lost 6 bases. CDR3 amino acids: CASSLEGAWSQPQHF. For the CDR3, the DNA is TGTGCCAGCAGCTTGGAGGGGGCGTGGTCTCAGCCCCAGCATTTT.

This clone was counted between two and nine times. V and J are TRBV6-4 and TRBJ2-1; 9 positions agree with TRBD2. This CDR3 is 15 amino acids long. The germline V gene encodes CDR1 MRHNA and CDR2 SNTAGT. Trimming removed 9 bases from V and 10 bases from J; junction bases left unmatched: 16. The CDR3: CASAREREDRKEQFF. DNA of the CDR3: TGTGCCAGTGCTCGGGAGCGGGAGGACCGCAAAGAGCAGTTCTTC.

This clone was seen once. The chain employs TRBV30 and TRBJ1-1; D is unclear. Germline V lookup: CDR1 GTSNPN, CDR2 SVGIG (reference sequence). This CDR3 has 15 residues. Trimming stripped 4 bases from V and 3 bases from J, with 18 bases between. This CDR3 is CAWKRLWASDTEAFF. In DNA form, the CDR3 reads TGTGCCTGGAAGAGATTGTGGGCGTCGGACACTGAAGCTTTCTTT. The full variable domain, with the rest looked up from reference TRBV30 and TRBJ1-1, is SQTIHQWPATLVQPVGSPLSLECTVEGTSNPNLYWYRQAAGRGLQLLFYSVGIGQISSEVPQNLSASRPQDRQFILSSKKLLLSDSGFYLCAWKRLWASDTEAFFGQGTRLTVV.

CDR3 sequence: CASSYSLAGRLSEQFF. In DNA form, the CDR3 reads TGTGCCAGCAGTTATTCACTAGCGGGGAGACTCAGTGAGCAGTTCTTC. The chain uses TRBV6-6 and TRBJ2-1; 10 bases agree with TRBD2. In germline, CDR1 is MNHNY, CDR2 SVGAGI (reference sequence). The CDR3 loop spans 16 amino acids. J lost 9 bases, V lost 3 bases, and 11 bases had no gene match.